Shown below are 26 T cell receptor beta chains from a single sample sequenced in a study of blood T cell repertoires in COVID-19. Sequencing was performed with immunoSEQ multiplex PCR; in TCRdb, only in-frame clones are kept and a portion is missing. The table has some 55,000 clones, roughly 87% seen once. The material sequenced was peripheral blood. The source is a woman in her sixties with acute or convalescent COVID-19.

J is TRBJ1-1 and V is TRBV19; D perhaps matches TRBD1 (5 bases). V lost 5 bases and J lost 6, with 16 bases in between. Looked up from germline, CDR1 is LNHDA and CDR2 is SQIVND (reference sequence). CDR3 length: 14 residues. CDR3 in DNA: TGTGCCAGTAGTGACACCACGGGGGTGGCTGAAGCTTTCTTT. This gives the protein CASSDTTGVAEAFF.

The CDR3 nucleotides are TGTGCCAGCAGTTTTACAGCGACAGGGGGCTTGATAACTGAAGCTTTCTTT. This encodes CASSFTATGGLITEAFF. The rearrangement links TRBV27 to TRBJ1-1, with 10 bases matching TRBD1. This CDR3 region has 17 residues. The germline V gene encodes CDR1 MNHEY and CDR2 SMNVEV (reference sequence). After removal of 3 bases from V and 5 bases from J, the junction contained 12 bases not matched to a gene.

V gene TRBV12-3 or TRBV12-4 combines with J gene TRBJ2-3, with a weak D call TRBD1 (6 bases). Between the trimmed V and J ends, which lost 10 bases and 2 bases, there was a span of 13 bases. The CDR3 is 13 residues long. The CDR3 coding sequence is TGTGCCACCGATCAGGGGTACACAGATACGCAGTATTTT. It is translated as CATDQGYTDTQYF.

This chain's CDR3 is CATIPGQGLTDTQYF. The CDR3 region has the DNA TGTGCCACCATCCCGGGACAGGGCCTGACAGATACGCAGTATTTT. V and J are TRBV24-1 and TRBJ2-3, with 9 bases aligning to TRBD1. The ends lost 8 bases at V and 3 bases at J; junction bases unmatched: 8. The CDR3 loop spans 15 amino acids. CDR1 and CDR2 (germline): KGHDR, SFDVKD.

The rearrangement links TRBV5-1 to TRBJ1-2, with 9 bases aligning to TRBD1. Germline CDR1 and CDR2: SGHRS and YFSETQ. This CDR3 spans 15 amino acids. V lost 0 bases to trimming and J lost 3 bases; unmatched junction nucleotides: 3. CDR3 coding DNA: TGCGCCAGCAGCTTGGGGGACAGGGAAGACTATGGCTACACCTTC. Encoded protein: CASSLGDREDYGYTF.

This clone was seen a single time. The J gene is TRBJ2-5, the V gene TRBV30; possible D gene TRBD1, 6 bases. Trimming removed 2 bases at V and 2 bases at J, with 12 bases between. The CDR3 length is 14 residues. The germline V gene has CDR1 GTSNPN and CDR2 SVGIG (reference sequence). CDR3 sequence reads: CAWSQGSIQETQYF. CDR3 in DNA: TGTGCCTGGAGTCAGGGGTCGATTCAAGAGACCCAGTACTTC.

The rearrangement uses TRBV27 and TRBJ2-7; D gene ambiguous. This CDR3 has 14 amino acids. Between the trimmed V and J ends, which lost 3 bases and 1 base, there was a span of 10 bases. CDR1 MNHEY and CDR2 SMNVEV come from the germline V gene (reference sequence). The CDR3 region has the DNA TGTGCCAGCAGTTTCACAGATGGTTCCTACGAGCAGTACTTC. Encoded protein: CASSFTDGSYEQYF.

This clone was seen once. CDR3 coding DNA: TGCGCCAGCAGCTTTGGAGGGGACACAGATACGCAGTATTTT. Amino acids: CASSFGGDTDTQYF. V gene TRBV5-1 combines with J gene TRBJ2-3; D might be TRBD2 (6 bases). Germline-derived CDR1 and CDR2 are SGHRS and YFSETQ. The V end was cut by 2 bases, the J end by 2 bases, with 9 bases between. The CDR3 extends over 14 amino acids.

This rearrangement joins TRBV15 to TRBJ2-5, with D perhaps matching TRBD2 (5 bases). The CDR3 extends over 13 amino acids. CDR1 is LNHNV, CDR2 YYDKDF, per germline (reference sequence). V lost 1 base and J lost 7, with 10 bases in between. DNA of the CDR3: TGTGCCACCAGCAGAGGCCCCGAGGGGACCCAGTACTTC. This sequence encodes CATSRGPEGTQYF.

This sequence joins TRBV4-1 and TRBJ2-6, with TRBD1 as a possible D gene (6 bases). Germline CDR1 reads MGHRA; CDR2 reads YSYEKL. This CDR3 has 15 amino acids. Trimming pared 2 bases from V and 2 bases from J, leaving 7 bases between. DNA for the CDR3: TGCGCCAGCAGCCAAAAGGGGGCTGGGGCCAACGTCCTGACTTTC. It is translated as CASSQKGAGANVLTF.

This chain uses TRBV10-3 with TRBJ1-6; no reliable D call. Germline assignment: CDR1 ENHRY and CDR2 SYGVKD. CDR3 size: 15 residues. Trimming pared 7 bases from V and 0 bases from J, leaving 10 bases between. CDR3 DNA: TGTGCCATCAACGATGGCAACTCCTATAATTCACCCCTCCACTTT. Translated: CAINDGNSYNSPLHF.

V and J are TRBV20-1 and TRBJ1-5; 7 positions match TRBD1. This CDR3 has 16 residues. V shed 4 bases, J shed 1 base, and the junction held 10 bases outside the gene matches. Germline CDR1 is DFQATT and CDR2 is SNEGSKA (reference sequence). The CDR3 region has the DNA TGCAGTGCTACTGACAGGGTATCAGGCAGCAATCAGCCCCAGCATTTT. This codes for CSATDRVSGSNQPQHF.

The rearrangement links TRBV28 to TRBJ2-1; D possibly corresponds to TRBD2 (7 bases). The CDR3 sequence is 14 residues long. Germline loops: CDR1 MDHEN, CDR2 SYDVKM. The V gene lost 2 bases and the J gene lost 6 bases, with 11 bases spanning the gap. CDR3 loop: CASSLQGRGNEQFF. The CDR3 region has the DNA TGTGCCAGCAGTTTACAGGGGAGGGGCAATGAGCAGTTCTTC. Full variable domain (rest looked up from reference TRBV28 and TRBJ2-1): DVKVTQSSRYLVKRTGEKVFLECVQDMDHENMFWYRQDPGLGLRLIYFSYDVKMKEKGDIPEGYSVSREKKERFSLILESASTNQTSMYLCASSLQGRGNEQFFGPGTRLTVL.

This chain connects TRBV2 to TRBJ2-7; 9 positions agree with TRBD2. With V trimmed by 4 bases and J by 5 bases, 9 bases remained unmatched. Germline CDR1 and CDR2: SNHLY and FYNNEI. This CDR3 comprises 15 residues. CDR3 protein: CASSGTSEPPDEQYF. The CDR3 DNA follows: TGTGCCAGCAGTGGGACTAGCGAACCACCGGACGAGCAGTACTTC.

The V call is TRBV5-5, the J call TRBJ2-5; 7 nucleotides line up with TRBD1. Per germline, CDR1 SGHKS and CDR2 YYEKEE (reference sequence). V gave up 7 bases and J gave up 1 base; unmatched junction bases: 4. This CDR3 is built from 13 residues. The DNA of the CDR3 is TGTGCCAGCGAAGGACAGGCCCAAGAGACCCAGTACTTC. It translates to CASEGQAQETQYF.

The CDR3 is CASSPGQLQETQYF. The DNA of the CDR3 is TGCGCCAGCAGCCCGGGACAGCTCCAAGAGACCCAGTACTTC. V usage is TRBV5-1 and J usage is TRBJ2-5; 7 bases are a match to TRBD1. V was clipped by 4 bases and J by 1 base; unmatched bases: 4. The CDR3 totals 14 residues. Germline CDR1 SGHRS, CDR2 YFSETQ.

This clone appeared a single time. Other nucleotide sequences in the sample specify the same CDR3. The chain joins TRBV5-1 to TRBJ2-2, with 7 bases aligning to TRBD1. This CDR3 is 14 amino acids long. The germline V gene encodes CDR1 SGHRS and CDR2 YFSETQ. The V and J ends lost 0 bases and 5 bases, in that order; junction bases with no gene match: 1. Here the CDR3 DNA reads TGCGCCAGCAGCTTGGGACAGGGAACCGGGGAGCTGTTTTTT. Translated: CASSLGQGTGELFF.

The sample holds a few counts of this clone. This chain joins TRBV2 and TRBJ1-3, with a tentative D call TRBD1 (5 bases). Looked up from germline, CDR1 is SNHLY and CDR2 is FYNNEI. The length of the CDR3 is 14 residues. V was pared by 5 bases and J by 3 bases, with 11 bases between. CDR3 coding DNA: TGTGCCAGCAGTTTACAGGTGAATGGAAACACCATATATTTT. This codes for CASSLQVNGNTIYF.

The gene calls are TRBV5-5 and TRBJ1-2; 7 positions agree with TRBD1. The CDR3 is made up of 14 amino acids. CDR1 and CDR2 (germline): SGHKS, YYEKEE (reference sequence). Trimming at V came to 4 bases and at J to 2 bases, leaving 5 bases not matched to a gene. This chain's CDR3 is CASSNQGGNYGYTF. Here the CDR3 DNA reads TGTGCCAGCAGCAATCAGGGGGGCAACTATGGCTACACCTTC.

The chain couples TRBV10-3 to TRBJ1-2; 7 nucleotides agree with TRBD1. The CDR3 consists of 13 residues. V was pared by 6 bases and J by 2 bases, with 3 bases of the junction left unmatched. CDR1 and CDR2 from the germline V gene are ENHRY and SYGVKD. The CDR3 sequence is CAISEQGNYGYTF. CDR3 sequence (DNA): TGTGCCATCAGCGAACAGGGGAACTATGGCTACACCTTC.

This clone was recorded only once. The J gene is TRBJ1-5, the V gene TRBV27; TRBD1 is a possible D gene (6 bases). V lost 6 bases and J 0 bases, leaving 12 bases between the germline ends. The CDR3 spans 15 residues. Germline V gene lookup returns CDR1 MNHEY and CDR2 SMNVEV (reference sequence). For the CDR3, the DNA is TGTGCCAGCAGCCTGGACAGATATAGCAATCAGCCCCAGCATTTT. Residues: CASSLDRYSNQPQHF.

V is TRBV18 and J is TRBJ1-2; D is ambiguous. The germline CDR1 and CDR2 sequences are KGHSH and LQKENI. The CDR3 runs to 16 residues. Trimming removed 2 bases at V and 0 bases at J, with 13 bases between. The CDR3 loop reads CASSPDPVLSNYGYTF. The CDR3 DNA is TGTGCCAGCTCACCAGATCCGGTTCTATCTAACTATGGCTACACCTTC.

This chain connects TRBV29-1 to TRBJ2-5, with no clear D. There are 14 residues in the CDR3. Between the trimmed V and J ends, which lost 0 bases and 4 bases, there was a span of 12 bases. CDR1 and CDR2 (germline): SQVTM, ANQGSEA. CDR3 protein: CSVEDDWSGETQYF. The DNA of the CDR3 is TGCAGCGTTGAAGACGACTGGTCGGGAGAGACCCAGTACTTC. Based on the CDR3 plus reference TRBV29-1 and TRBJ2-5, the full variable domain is SAVISQKPSRDICQRGTSLTIQCQVDSQVTMMFWYRQQPGQSLTLIATANQGSEATYESGFVIDKFPISRPNLTFSTLTVSNMSPEDSSIYLCSVEDDWSGETQYFGPGTRLLVL.

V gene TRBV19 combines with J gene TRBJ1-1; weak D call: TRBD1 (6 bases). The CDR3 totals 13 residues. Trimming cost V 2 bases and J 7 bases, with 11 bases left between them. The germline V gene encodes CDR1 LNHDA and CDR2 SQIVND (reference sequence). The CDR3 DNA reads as TGTGCCAGTAGTATATCGGACAGAAGTGAAGCTTTCTTT. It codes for CASSISDRSEAFF.

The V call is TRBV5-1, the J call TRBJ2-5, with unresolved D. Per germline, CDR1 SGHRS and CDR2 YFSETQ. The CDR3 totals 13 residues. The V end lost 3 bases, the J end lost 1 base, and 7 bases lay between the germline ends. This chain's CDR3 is CASSSQSQETQYF. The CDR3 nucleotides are TGCGCCAGCAGCTCACAAAGCCAAGAGACCCAGTACTTC.

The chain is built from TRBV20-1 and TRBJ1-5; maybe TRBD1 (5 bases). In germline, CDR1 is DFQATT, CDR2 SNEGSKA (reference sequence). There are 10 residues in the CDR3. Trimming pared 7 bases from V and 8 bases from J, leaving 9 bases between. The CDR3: CSVKGKPQHF. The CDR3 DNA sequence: TGCAGTGTCAAGGGGAAGCCCCAGCATTTT.